A selection of T cell receptor beta chains follows, all from one sample in a study of graft-versus-host responses after intestinal transplantation. The assay was immunoSEQ multiplex PCR, and TCRdb's table has in-frame clones only and misses some. The table shows roughly 40,000 clones, with about 90% occurring only once. This specimen was PBMCs, taken around 320 days after intestinal transplant. The receptors derive from a human patient who received an intestinal transplant, so some T cells may come from the graft donor. CDR3s include the opening cysteine and the closing phenylalanine or tryptophan.

V: TRBV2
J: TRBJ1-6
CDR3: CASSGQGASNSPLHF

V: TRBV4-1
J: TRBJ1-6
CDR3: CASSQRLDSPLHF

V: TRBV28
J: TRBJ2-3
CDR3: CASSPLAGDTQYF

V: TRBV29-1
J: TRBJ2-7
CDR3: CSVEVVDSYEQYF

V: TRBV5-6
J: TRBJ2-3
CDR3: CASSLIDRASTDTQYF

V: TRBV11-3
J: TRBJ2-1
CDR3: CASSSPSGRAKNEQFF

V: TRBV5-1
J: TRBJ2-1
CDR3: CASSQGLDNEQFF

V: TRBV6-5
J: TRBJ2-5
CDR3: CASRDRARTQYF

V: TRBV2
J: TRBJ1-2
CDR3: CASRGTGFNYGYTF

V: TRBV11-2
J: TRBJ1-1
CDR3: CASSLVELGQIEAFF

V: TRBV15
J: TRBJ1-2
CDR3: CATSTGQANYGYTF

V: TRBV4-1
J: TRBJ2-5
CDR3: CASSQVHLAGDRLETQYF

V: TRBV29-1
J: TRBJ1-1
CDR3: CSVGDRLNTEAFF

V: TRBV6-1
J: TRBJ2-7
CDR3: CASSARTSSYEQYF

V: TRBV7-3
J: TRBJ2-3
CDR3: CASSRDFTDTQYF

V: TRBV27
J: TRBJ2-4
CDR3: CASTRLAGDIQYF

V: TRBV9
J: TRBJ2-3
CDR3: CASSVGLAGVEDTQYF

V: TRBV2
J: TRBJ1-5
CDR3: CASSRGYSNQPQHF